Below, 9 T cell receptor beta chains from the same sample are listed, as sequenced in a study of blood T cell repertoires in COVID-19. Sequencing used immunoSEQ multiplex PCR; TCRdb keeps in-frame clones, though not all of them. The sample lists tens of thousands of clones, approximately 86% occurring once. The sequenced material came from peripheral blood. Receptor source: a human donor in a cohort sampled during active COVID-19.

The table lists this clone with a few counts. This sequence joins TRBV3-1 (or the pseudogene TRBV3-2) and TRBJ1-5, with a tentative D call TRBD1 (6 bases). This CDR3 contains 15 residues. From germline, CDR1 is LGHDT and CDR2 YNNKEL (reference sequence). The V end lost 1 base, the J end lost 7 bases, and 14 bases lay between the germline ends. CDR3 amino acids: CASSQGGGRGQPQHF. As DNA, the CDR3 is TGTGCCAGCAGCCAAGGGGGGGGCCGGGGGCAGCCCCAGCATTTT.

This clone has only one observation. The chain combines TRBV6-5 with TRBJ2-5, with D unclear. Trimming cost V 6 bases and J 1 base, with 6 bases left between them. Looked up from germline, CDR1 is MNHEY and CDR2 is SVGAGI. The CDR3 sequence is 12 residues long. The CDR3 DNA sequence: TGTGCCAGCAGAAGCCTCCAAGAGACCCAGTACTTC. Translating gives CASRSLQETQYF.

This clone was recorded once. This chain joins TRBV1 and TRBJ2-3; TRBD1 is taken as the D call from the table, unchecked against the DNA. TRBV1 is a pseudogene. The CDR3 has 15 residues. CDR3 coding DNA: TGCACCAGCAGCTCGGACAGCCTCTTCACAGATACGCAGTATTTT. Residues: CTSSSDSLFTDTQYF.

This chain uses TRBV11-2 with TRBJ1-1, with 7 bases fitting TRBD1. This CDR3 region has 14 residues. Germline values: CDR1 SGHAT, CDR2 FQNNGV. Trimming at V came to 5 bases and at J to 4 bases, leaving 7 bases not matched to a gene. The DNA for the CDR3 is TGTGCCAGCAGCGATCAGGGGGTCGGCACTGAAGCTTTCTTT. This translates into CASSDQGVGTEAFF.

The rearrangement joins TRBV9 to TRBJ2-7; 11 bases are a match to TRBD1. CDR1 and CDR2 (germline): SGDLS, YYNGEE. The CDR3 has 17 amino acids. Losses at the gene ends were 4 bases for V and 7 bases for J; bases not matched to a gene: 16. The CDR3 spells CASSPGGQGASEGEQYF. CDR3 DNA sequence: TGTGCCAGCAGCCCAGGCGGACAGGGGGCGAGCGAAGGTGAGCAGTACTTC.

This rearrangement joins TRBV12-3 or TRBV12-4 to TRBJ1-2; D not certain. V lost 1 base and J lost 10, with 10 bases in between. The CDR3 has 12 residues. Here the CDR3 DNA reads TGTGCCAGCAGTTTAGGCGGGTGGGCCTACACCTTC. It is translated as CASSLGGWAYTF.

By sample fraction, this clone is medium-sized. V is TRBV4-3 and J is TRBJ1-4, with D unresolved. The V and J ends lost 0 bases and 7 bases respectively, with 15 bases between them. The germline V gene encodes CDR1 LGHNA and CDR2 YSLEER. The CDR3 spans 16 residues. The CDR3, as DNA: TGCGCCAGCAGCCAAGAGGAAGGTGGAGGGAGTGAAAAACTGTTTTTT. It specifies CASSQEEGGGSEKLFF.

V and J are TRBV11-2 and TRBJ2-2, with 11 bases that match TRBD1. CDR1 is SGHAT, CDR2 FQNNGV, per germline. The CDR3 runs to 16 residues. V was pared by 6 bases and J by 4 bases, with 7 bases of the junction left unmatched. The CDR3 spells CASSPTGQGVTGELFF. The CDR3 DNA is TGTGCCAGCAGTCCCACGGGACAGGGGGTCACCGGGGAGCTGTTTTTT.

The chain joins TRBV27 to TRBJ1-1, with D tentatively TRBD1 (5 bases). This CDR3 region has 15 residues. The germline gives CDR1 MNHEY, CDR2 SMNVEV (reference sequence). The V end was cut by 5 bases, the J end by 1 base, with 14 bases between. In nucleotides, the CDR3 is TGTGCCAGCAGTCGGAATTTCGGGGGGAACACTGAAGCTTTCTTT. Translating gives CASSRNFGGNTEAFF.